These 28 T cell receptor beta chains originate from one sample sequenced in a study of cytomegalovirus exposure and HLA in healthy donors. The PCR was carried out with 60 Vbeta primers and 13 Jbeta primers. Repertoires were generated with immunoSEQ multiplex PCR, while TCRdb's copy carries only in-frame clones and drops some. Here the sample spans about 190,000 clones, 85% to 90% being singletons. Sequencing used PBMCs. The receptors shown here come from a man between 25 and 39 years old in good health and CMV-seronegative.

In its sample, this clone was seen once. A junction end diverges from the germline sequence, so it may reflect a read error. This rearrangement joins TRBV15 to TRBJ2-7, with D perhaps TRBD2 (7 bases). CDR1 is LNHNV, CDR2 YYDKDF, per germline (reference sequence). CDR3 length equals 15 residues. The CDR3 loop is CATSRDWGGAREQCF. Here the CDR3 DNA reads TGTGCCACCAGCAGAGATTGGGGGGGGGCGAGGGAGCAGTGCTTC. Full variable domain (rest looked up from reference TRBV15 and TRBJ2-7): DAMVIQNPRYQVTQFGKPVTLSCSQTLNHNVMYWYQQKSSQAPKLLFHYYDKDFNNEADTPDNFQSRRPNTSFCFLDIRSPGLGDTAMYLCATSRDWGGAREQCFGPGTRLTVT.

This chain links TRBV7-2 with TRBJ2-7, with 7 bases lining up with TRBD2. J lost 4 bases, V lost 5 bases, and 8 bases had no gene match. The CDR3 has 14 amino acids. CDR1 and CDR2 from the germline V gene are SGHTA and FQGNSA. CDR3 region: CASSLGLGGYEQYF. In DNA, the CDR3 is TGTGCCAGCAGCCTGGGCCTGGGGGGGTACGAGCAGTACTTC.

This clone turned up a few times. The rearrangement links TRBV4-2 to TRBJ1-1; D unresolved. This CDR3 is built from 17 residues. Germline V gene sequence: CDR1 LGHNA, CDR2 YNFKEQ. Trimming shortened V by 2 bases and J by 11 bases, and 27 bases separated the two germline ends. The CDR3 sequence is CASSQNHPGFASLGAFF. CDR3 coding DNA: TGTGCCAGCAGCCAAAACCACCCGGGATTCGCCTCACTGGGGGCTTTCTTT.

This chain uses TRBV7-9 with TRBJ2-7, with TRBD1 as a possible D gene (5 bases). The CDR3 is made up of 13 amino acids. Germline V gene data show CDR1 as SEHNR and CDR2 as FQNEAQ (reference sequence). The ends were cut back, 1 base at V and 2 bases at J, with 6 bases in the middle. The CDR3 DNA is TGTGCCAGCAGCTTAGGACAGCCCTACGAGCAGTACTTC. This encodes CASSLGQPYEQYF. Full variable domain (outside the CDR3, taken from reference TRBV7-9 and TRBJ2-7): DTGVSQNPRHKITKRGQNVTFRCDPISEHNRLYWYRQTLGQGPEFLTYFQNEAQLEKSRLLSDRFSAERPKGSFSTLEIQRTEQGDSAMYLCASSLGQPYEQYFGPGTRLTVT.

The chain has TRBV27 and TRBJ2-7; TRBD1 agrees at 7 bases. With V trimmed by 7 bases and J by 5 bases, 11 bases remained unmatched. The CDR3 is 14 amino acids. CDR1 is MNHEY, CDR2 SMNVEV, per germline (reference sequence). The chain's CDR3 is CASKRGHTGHEQYF. CDR3 nucleotides: TGTGCCAGCAAGAGGGGGCATACAGGGCACGAGCAGTACTTC.

The chain has TRBV2 and TRBJ2-1; 11 nucleotides align to TRBD1. V shed 6 bases and J 8 bases; nucleotides not matched to a gene: 9. Germline V gene lookup returns CDR1 SNHLY and CDR2 FYNNEI. The CDR3 totals 15 residues. The CDR3 DNA reads as TGTGCCAGCAGAGGCCGGGACAGGGGGGGAGATGAGCAGTTCTTC. Its translation is CASRGRDRGGDEQFF.

The chain recombines TRBV6-5 with TRBJ2-7, with D maybe TRBD2 (5 bases). The CDR3 extends over 14 amino acids. Germline CDR1 MNHEY, CDR2 SVGAGI. Trimming took 7 bases from V and 12 from J, leaving 25 bases between them. The CDR3 reads CASTDRATPEVRYF. The CDR3 DNA follows: TGTGCCAGCACGGACCGGGCGACGCCGGAGGTGAGGTACTTC.

The chain has TRBV10-2 and TRBJ2-7; a weak D match, TRBD2 (5 bases). The CDR3 length is 14 residues. The V gene's germline CDR1 is WSHSY and CDR2 SAAADI. Trimming shortened V by 2 bases and J by 3 bases, and 11 bases separated the two germline ends. In DNA form, the CDR3 reads TGCGCCAGCAGTGAGGGGTGGGGAGTCTACGAGCAGTACTTC. It encodes CASSEGWGVYEQYF.

The V gene is TRBV30, the J gene TRBJ2-1; 10 positions match TRBD2. With 1 base clipped from V and 7 bases from J, the junction kept 4 bases outside the gene matches. Germline loops: CDR1 GTSNPN, CDR2 SVGIG (reference sequence). This CDR3 has 14 amino acids. CDR3 loop: CAWSGTSGPNEQFF. Here the CDR3 DNA reads TGTGCCTGGAGTGGGACTAGCGGACCTAATGAGCAGTTCTTC.

The chain couples TRBV27 to TRBJ1-2, with D possibly matching TRBD1 (6 bases). Trimming shortened V by 8 bases and J by 7 bases, and 17 bases separated the two germline ends. The V gene's germline CDR1 is MNHEY and CDR2 SMNVEV (reference sequence). The CDR3 extends over 13 amino acids. The CDR3: CASSQTTGRGYTF. In nucleotides, the CDR3 is TGTGCCAGCTCTCAAACGACAGGTCGTGGCTACACCTTC.

The chain joins TRBV28 to TRBJ2-1, with a possible D match to TRBD2 (6 bases). Trimming pared 6 bases from V and 4 bases from J, leaving 10 bases between. This CDR3 has 13 amino acids. Germline lookup yields CDR1 MDHEN and CDR2 SYDVKM. The CDR3 DNA is TGTGCCAGCAGACTAGCTCAATACAATGAGCAGTTCTTC. Translating gives CASRLAQYNEQFF. The full variable domain, in which reference TRBV28 and TRBJ2-1 provide the parts outside the CDR3, is DVKVTQSSRYLVKRTGEKVFLECVQDMDHENMFWYRQDPGLGLRLIYFSYDVKMKEKGDIPEGYSVSREKKERFSLILESASTNQTSMYLCASRLAQYNEQFFGPGTRLTVL.

This clone was recorded a few times. This chain uses TRBV15 with TRBJ2-4, with 7 positions matching TRBD1. The CDR3 runs to 13 residues. The germline CDR1 and CDR2 sequences are LNHNV and YYDKDF (reference sequence). V dropped 3 bases and J dropped 5; count of bases not matched to a gene: 1. The DNA of the CDR3 is TGTGCCACCAGCAGTACAGGGGAAAACATTCAGTACTTC. Protein sequence: CATSSTGENIQYF.

In its sample, this clone was seen a few times. The V call is TRBV4-2, the J call TRBJ2-5, with 7 positions matching TRBD2. CDR3 length equals 16 residues. J was trimmed by 5 bases and V by 2 bases; bases with no gene match: 11. Germline V lookup: CDR1 LGHNA, CDR2 YNFKEQ. This chain's CDR3 is CASSQREGAGSETQYF. The CDR3 nucleotides are TGTGCCAGCAGCCAAAGGGAAGGAGCGGGAAGTGAGACCCAGTACTTC.

This clone showed up just a few times. This chain joins TRBV5-1 and TRBJ2-5, with D perhaps matching TRBD2 (6 bases). Germline lookup yields CDR1 SGHRS and CDR2 YFSETQ. This CDR3 has 12 amino acids. Trimming shortened V by 6 bases and J by 4 bases, and 10 bases separated the two germline ends. The CDR3, as DNA: TGCGCCAGCACCTCCGGGGGAGAGACCCAGTACTTC. It is translated as CASTSGGETQYF.

V gene TRBV11-2 combines with J gene TRBJ1-1, with TRBD1 as a possible D gene (6 bases). The germline CDR1 and CDR2 sequences are SGHAT and FQNNGV. This CDR3 spans 15 amino acids. Trimming took off 3 bases at V and 6 bases at J, with 17 bases between the two ends. In nucleotides, the CDR3 is TGTGCCAGCAGCTTCGCGACGGGCAGGGGCGCTGAAGCTTTCTTT. Encoded protein: CASSFATGRGAEAFF.

V gene TRBV5-1 combines with J gene TRBJ2-7; no firm D call. Trimming took 0 bases from V and 1 from J, leaving 11 bases between them. Germline CDR1 and CDR2: SGHRS and YFSETQ. This CDR3 is built from 15 residues. The CDR3 reads CASSLEFGASYEQYF. The CDR3 region has the DNA TGCGCCAGCAGCTTGGAATTCGGAGCATCCTACGAGCAGTACTTC.

This chain uses TRBV5-6 with TRBJ2-3; TRBD2 matches at 11 bases. The CDR3 has 19 residues. Looked up from germline, CDR1 is SGHDT and CDR2 is YYEEEE. V lost 2 bases, J lost 0 bases, and 11 bases stayed unmatched. The CDR3 DNA reads as TGTGCCAGCAGCTTTTTCATAGCGGGGGGGCGATTCAGCACAGATACGCAGTATTTT. Its translation: CASSFFIAGGRFSTDTQYF.

This rearrangement joins TRBV7-9 to TRBJ1-2; D possibly corresponds to TRBD1 (5 bases). The CDR3 loop spans 14 amino acids. The germline V and J ends were trimmed by 7 bases and 3 bases, with 15 bases remaining between them. Germline V gene lookup returns CDR1 SEHNR and CDR2 FQNEAQ (reference sequence). The CDR3, as DNA: TGTGCCAGCACCCCCAGGCAGGGATACTATGGCTACACCTTC. This sequence encodes CASTPRQGYYGYTF.

The V and J genes are TRBV5-5 and TRBJ2-7; 8 positions agree with TRBD2. The CDR3 spans 17 residues. V shed 4 bases and J 2 bases; nucleotides not matched to a gene: 14. Germline lookup yields CDR1 SGHKS and CDR2 YYEKEE (reference sequence). In DNA, the CDR3 is TGTGCCAGCAGCCCTTCGCCTGGGGCGGGAGGAACCTACGAGCAGTACTTC. Amino acids: CASSPSPGAGGTYEQYF.

This chain links TRBV5-6 with TRBJ1-1; D is undetermined. There are 11 residues in the CDR3. V was shortened by 0 bases and J by 11 bases, with 8 bases between the two germline ends. Germline V lookup: CDR1 SGHDT, CDR2 YYEEEE. CDR3 in DNA: TGTGCCAGCAGCTTGGGGCAGAGGGCTTTCTTT. Residues: CASSLGQRAFF. Drawing the rest from reference TRBV5-6 and TRBJ1-1, the complete variable domain is DAGVTQSPTHLIKTRGQQVTLRCSPKSGHDTVSWYQQALGQGPQFIFQYYEEEERQRGNFPDRFSGHQFPNYSSELNVNALLLGDSALYLCASSLGQRAFFGQGTRLTVV.

The CDR3 DNA reads as TGTGCCAGCAGCTTTGGGACAGGGGGGATAGATACGCAGTATTTT. Encoded protein: CASSFGTGGIDTQYF. V and J are TRBV5-4 and TRBJ2-3; 11 bases match TRBD1. The CDR3 length is 15 residues. CDR1 is SGHNT, CDR2 YYREEE, per germline (reference sequence). With V trimmed by 2 bases and J by 5 bases, 4 bases remained unmatched.

V and J are TRBV28 and TRBJ2-5; TRBD1 agrees at 8 bases. The germline V gene encodes CDR1 MDHEN and CDR2 SYDVKM. The CDR3 has 13 amino acids. After removal of 4 bases from V and 7 bases from J, the junction contained 5 bases not matched to a gene. CDR3 sequence reads: CASSSGQGRTQYF. The CDR3, as DNA: TGTGCCAGCAGTTCCGGACAGGGAAGGACCCAGTACTTC.

CDR3 amino acids: CASSEARAGDTEAFF. In DNA form, the CDR3 reads TGTGCCAGCAGTGAAGCACGCGCCGGGGACACTGAAGCTTTCTTT. This chain joins TRBV2 and TRBJ1-1; D remains unclear. V gave up 0 bases and J gave up 3 bases, with 11 bases separating them. Germline V lookup: CDR1 SNHLY, CDR2 FYNNEI. The CDR3 has 15 amino acids. The complete variable domain, with remaining parts taken from reference TRBV2 and TRBJ1-1, reads EPEVTQTPSHQVTQMGQEVILRCVPISNHLYFYWYRQILGQKVEFLVSFYNNEISEKSEIFDDQFSVERPDGSNFTLKIRSTKLEDSAMYFCASSEARAGDTEAFFGQGTRLTVV.

This clone was observed a few times. This rearrangement joins TRBV21-1 to TRBJ2-7; the table names TRBD2, a call not compared with the DNA. TRBV21-1 is noted as a pseudogene. This CDR3 is 15 amino acids long. In DNA, the CDR3 is TGTGCCAGCAGCAAAGCCCGGGAGAATGGCTACGAGCAGTACTTC. Translating it yields CASSKARENGYEQYF.

This sequence joins TRBV5-1 and TRBJ1-1, with TRBD1 matching over 7 bases. Trimming took 6 bases from V and 6 from J; bases not matched to a gene: 8. Per the germline V gene, CDR1 is SGHRS and CDR2 is YFSETQ. CDR3 length equals 13 residues. CDR3 sequence reads: CASNAGGLAEAFF. For the CDR3, the DNA is TGCGCCAGCAATGCAGGGGGTCTTGCTGAAGCTTTCTTT.

This clone is a singleton in its sample. The chain recombines TRBV28 with TRBJ2-1; the match to TRBD2 covers 7 bases. This CDR3 has 16 amino acids. V shed 6 bases and J 4 bases; nucleotides not matched to a gene: 12. Germline V gene lookup returns CDR1 MDHEN and CDR2 SYDVKM. The CDR3 nucleotides are TGTGCCAGCAGCACCTGGGGAGGGGCCAGATACAATGAGCAGTTCTTC. Protein sequence: CASSTWGGARYNEQFF.

V is TRBV27 and J is TRBJ2-1; no clear D. Germline V lookup: CDR1 MNHEY, CDR2 SMNVEV (reference sequence). This CDR3 region has 13 residues. The ends were cut back, 10 bases at V and 0 bases at J, with 10 bases in the middle. CDR3 sequence reads: CATGAGSYNEQFF. The CDR3 DNA sequence: TGTGCCACCGGAGCCGGCTCCTACAATGAGCAGTTCTTC.

This chain uses TRBV10-3 with TRBJ1-6; tentatively, D is TRBD1 (5 bases). The germline CDR1 and CDR2 sequences are ENHRY and SYGVKD. The CDR3 has 17 residues. Deletions cut 3 bases from V and 5 bases from J, with 17 bases between. Written as DNA, the CDR3 is TGTGCCATCAGTGAAGTCGAGCCCGGGGGAAATAATTCACCCCTCCACTTT. Translating it yields CAISEVEPGGNNSPLHF.